This T cell receptor (beta chain) was captured in a study of cytomegalovirus exposure and HLA in healthy donors (dated by TCRdb to about 2017). With respect to the entire study: An earlier analysis of fewer than 750 of the donors reported about 300 Gb of sequence data and about 120 million unique TCR beta sequences obtained from approximately 180 million T cells. An early release that covered about 640 HLA-typed donors contained approximately 300 gigabases of sequencing data and around 80 million unique TCR sequences. Of the approximately 400 genotyped donors, 81% fell in the genetic ancestry cluster associated with self-reported Caucasian donors. The study aimed to test whether signatures of past pathogen exposure could be identified by cataloging public T cell receptors. The study used immunosequencing to profile the T cell repertoires of approximately 630 subjects and linked those repertoires to cytomegalovirus serostatus. A separate validation cohort of approximately 120 different subjects was used in addition to the approximately 610-subject first cohort. To predict cytomegalovirus infection status, the study brought together high-throughput TCR immunosequencing, statistical association of individual TCRs with disease status, and machine learning. A later analysis re-analyzed previously published TCR beta repertoires from 500 to 700 donors and added high-resolution HLA genotyping to study TCR occurrence patterns. In the later analysis, no new phenotypic data were used to find candidate immune exposures; instead, reliance was placed on TCR beta sequences and their occurrence across donors. To decide whether each TCR beta V gene segment behaved as functional or pseudogenic, an earlier analysis of nearly 600 of the donors relied on high-throughput TCR beta sequencing. Alongside the repertoire data, information on donor age, sex, ethnicity and CMV serostatus was compiled. In a later genetic analysis, genome-wide SNP genotypes for about three fifths of the roughly 670 donors were used, and that subset was treated as a discovery cohort. Every repertoire in the discovery cohort had been generated on one and the same sequencing platform. Class I and class II HLA loci were covered by the typing at four-digit resolution. Typing coverage varied by locus: about 620-640 donors for A, B, C, DRB1 and DQB1; 522 for DQA1; approximately 570 for DPA1; 450 to 480 for DPB1. Roughly 5 DR-DQ haplotypes were treated as single units for association and clustering because of strong linkage in the cohort. Among 350 to 400 genotyped donors of the cohort, an average of around 240,000 unique TCR beta nucleotide sequences were sequenced per donor, approximately 20% of them non-productive.

Preparation of the library involved the immunoSEQ multiplex PCR assay. A mixture of 60 forward primers for TCR Vbeta segments and 13 reverse primers for TCR Jbeta segments was used in the multiplex PCR. The CDR3 region of rearranged TCR beta genes was amplified from genomic DNA by a multiplex PCR assay. The Illumina HiSeq System was used to sequence the amplified TCR beta libraries as 87-base-pair reads. Turning to the authors' computational methods: A later analysis counted 75 million to 100 million unique TCR beta chains across the 500 to 850 repertoires, and some 12 million of these chains were shared by at least two donors. A nearest-neighbor algorithm error-corrected the raw reads and collapsed the reads into unique sequences, merging closely related sequences to remove PCR and sequencing errors. CDR3 sequences were aligned to IMGT reference sequences to assign V, D and J gene segments. Each retained sequence needed at least a six-nucleotide match to both a V gene segment and a J gene segment. A rearrangement was called productive if the CDR3 had no stop codons and remained in frame with V and J, and every other rearrangement was called non-productive. Following IMGT convention, CDR3 was defined as the stretch from the second conserved V-encoded cysteine to the conserved J-encoded phenylalanine. The earlier analysis of roughly 590 of the donors excluded sequences that lacked an unambiguous match to a single V gene segment. In an earlier analysis of approximately 560 of the donors, a V segment was called functional when productive rearrangements were above 56.7%, and segregating when the standard deviation between donors exceeded 5%. A statistical classification framework was built for diagnosing cytomegalovirus status from the catalog of TCR beta chain sequences. A later analysis assigned V and J genes by comparing TCR nucleotide sequences with IMGT/GENE-DB human TR gene sequences. A later analysis assigned CDR3 sequences and most-parsimonious VDJ recombination scenarios with the TCRdist pipeline. In a later analysis, each TCR beta chain was defined by its CDR3 amino acid sequence together with its V-gene family, and reads lacking a unique V-gene family were excluded. In a later analysis, some 600 highly shared, low-generation-probability nucleotide sequences were removed to address suspected cross-contamination and a sequencing artifact. A later analysis calculated a clonal expansion index for each public chain from normalized within-repertoire ranks of inferred template counts. Generation probabilities in a later analysis came from a VDJ recombination model fitted to out-of-frame rearrangements, and those results were checked against IGoR. A later analysis scored TCR-TCR, TCR-HLA and TCR-CMV co-occurrence with hypergeometric tests, applying a repertoire-size bias correction to TCR pairs. To estimate false discovery rates, a later analysis permuted the HLA or CMV assignments 20 times. In a later analysis, co-occurring TCRs were grouped with DBSCAN, and TCRdist sequence similarity was added when clustering was performed within HLA-allele-positive subsets. Repertoires with fewer than 30,000 or more than 120,000 public chains, plus five repertoires with anomalous nucleotide sharing, were excluded from co-occurrence clustering. TCRdb provides this immuneACCESS table in a form limited to in-frame rearrangements. Some clones are lacking; in checked studies, under half of them reflect an unresolved V gene, and why the rest are absent is not known. That table is the source of V, J and clone size, and D and trimming were worked out from the DNA. This sample lists 130,000 or so clones; around four fifths were detected once. In total, the top ten clones hold over 1.2% of the sample.

From the germline V gene, CDR1 is SGDLS and CDR2 is YYNGEE. V is pruned by 0 bases and J by 5 bases, leaving 5 bases of the junction without a gene match. From cysteine to phenylalanine, the CDR3 is 15 amino acids long. This entry keeps only the CDR3 DNA: 45 bases, framed from base 1. Regarding this clone: Its antigen is still unknown. No base qualities exist here, and no much larger clone lies one base off it.

Study-wide conclusions, independent of this receptor: In a later analysis, 16,951 TCR beta sequences were associated with specific HLA alleles at a false discovery rate of 0.05. According to a later genetic analysis, donors in an Asian-associated ancestry cluster had fewer N-insertions in productive TCRs than the roughly 700-donor mean. Because counts were too low, some 16 rarely observed V segments, including chromosome 9 orphons, were excluded from the earlier analysis of 587 of the donors. Because HLA typing was unavailable for some donors at each locus, only the typed subset was used in association tests. Correlated functional status among segregating V segments might be attributable to linkage disequilibrium, but an unknown experimental factor could not be ruled out. CMV serostatus was the only immune exposure information available for the cohort. A group of highly shared sequence variants was considered likely to be a technical artifact of the sequencing pipeline. In a later analysis, several top co-occurrence clusters were reported to appear linked to parvovirus B19, influenza, CMV and Epstein-Barr virus. A total of fewer than 200 TCR beta chains were listed by the study as associated with cytomegalovirus. When HLA alleles, especially DR and DQ, strongly co-occurred, attributing TCR associations to individual alleles was difficult. A later analysis found that most CMV-associated TCR beta chains appeared HLA-restricted, with HLA associations seemingly driven largely by CMV exposure. It was suggested by the authors that the approach could potentially be generalized to other disease states and immunological phenotypes. Roughly uniform sequencing depth across donors was assumed in presence/absence analyses, although this assumption may not hold. In this cohort, only TCR beta chains were sequenced, and detectable features were limited by the absence of alpha or paired-chain data. The classifier was reported to diagnose cytomegalovirus status with high specificity and sensitivity in both the original cohort and the validation cohort. In an earlier analysis of 587 of the donors, most TCR beta V segments appeared in productive rearrangements about 87% or about 30% of the time, broadly matching IMGT annotations. Some IMGT-functional V segments, including TRBV6-2 and TRBV6-3, could not be distinguished by the 87-base-pair reads and were therefore excluded. A further reported finding was that TCR beta sequences accurately predicted the HLA-A and HLA-B alleles for most subjects in the first cohort. A later genetic analysis associated a missense DCLRE1C variant with V-gene and J-gene trimming of TCR beta chains, and an independent cohort replicated the association. In vitro tests confirmed that a few of the cytomegalovirus-associated TCR beta chains recognize cytomegalovirus antigens. Most TCR sequences were observed very rarely across donors, whereas some public TCRs were present in many individuals. In a later analysis, TCR association rates were found to vary across HLA loci, with the most associated TCRs seen for DRB1 alleles and the fewest for HLA-C alleles. In a later analysis, HLA-associated TCR beta chains showed more clonal expansion and lower generation probabilities than non-associated chains that were equally common.

In total, more than 500 healthy bone marrow donors made up the cohort. Cohort members were all nominally healthy when sampled, although unrecorded immune exposures were likely present. The donor tested CMV seronegative, placing the donor among the 352 seronegative members of the cohort. Every donor gave a peripheral blood sample, and the peripheral blood mononuclear cells from that sample were used for TCR beta sequencing. The Qiagen DNeasy Blood Extraction Kit was used to extract genomic DNA from the blood cell samples. The specimen was PBMCs. The TCR was taken from a female donor in good health and CMV-seronegative. The chain couples TRBV9 to TRBJ2-3, and 8 junction bases match TRBD1. The CDR3 region has the sequence CASSVGTGRGDTQYF. The DNA sequence is given as TGTGCCAGCAGCGTAGGGACAGGGCGGGGAGATACGCAGTATTTT. The CDR3, completed at both ends by the reference TRBV9 and TRBJ2-3 genes, gives the full variable domain DSGVTQTPKHLITATGQRVTLRCSPRSGDLSVYWYQQSLDQGLQFLIQYYNGEERAKGNILERFSAQQFPDLHSELNLSSLELGDSALYFCASSVGTGRGDTQYFGPGTRLTVL.